This T cell receptor (beta chain) originates from a study of beta chain features in type 1 diabetes. The study, taken as a whole, reports: Type 1 diabetes patients showed fewer insertions and more deletions at VDJ junctions.

Trimming removed 3 bases from V and 2 bases from J; junction bases left unmatched: 9. This CDR3 spans 16 amino acids. Germline-derived CDR1 and CDR2 are LNHDA and SQIVND (reference sequence). In this sample, this clone turned up a few times. The antigen is not known. The authors took one heparinised blood draw, averaging roughly 120 mL, from each donor. CD4+ cells of the naive, central memory, regulatory and stem cell-like memory types were sorted via CD45RO/CCR7/CD25/CD127/CD95/CD27. Of the isolated RNA, all was reverse transcribed, and so the sequenced material was expressed TCRB transcripts. Method: immunoSEQ multiplex PCR; TCRdb's copy keeps in-frame clones and lacks some. The data hold about 340,000 clones, with 8% observed a single time.

Sequencing input: central memory CD4+ T cells from blood. The sequence came from a woman under 30 in good health. The chain recombines TRBV19 with TRBJ2-7; TRBD2 matches 8 bases. The CDR3 DNA reads as TGTGCCAGTAGTATCGGTCCAGCGGGAGATGCCTACGAGCAGTACTTC. Protein sequence: CASSIGPAGDAYEQYF.